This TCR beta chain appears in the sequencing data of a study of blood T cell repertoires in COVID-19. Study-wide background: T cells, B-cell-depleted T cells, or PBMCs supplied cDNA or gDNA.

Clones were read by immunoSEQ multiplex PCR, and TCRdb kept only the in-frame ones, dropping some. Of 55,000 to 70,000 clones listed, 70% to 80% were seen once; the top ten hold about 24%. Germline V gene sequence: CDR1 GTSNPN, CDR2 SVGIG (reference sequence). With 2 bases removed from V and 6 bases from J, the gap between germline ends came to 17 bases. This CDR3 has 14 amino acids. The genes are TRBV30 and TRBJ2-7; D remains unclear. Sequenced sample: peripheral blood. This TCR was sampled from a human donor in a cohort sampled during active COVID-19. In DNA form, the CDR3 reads TGTGCCTGGAGTTCGCAGGCGCTCCTCGTCGAGCAGTACTTC. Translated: CAWSSQALLVEQYF.